The rows below give T cell receptor beta chains drawn from one sample of a study of blood T cell repertoires in COVID-19. Only in-frame clones appear in the TCRdb table, and some are missing; sequencing was by immunoSEQ multiplex PCR. The sample records about 350,000 clones, roughly 90% being singletons. The sequenced sample was PBMCs or T cells enriched from blood (not recorded which). Source of these receptors: a woman under 40 who had been exposed to COVID-19. Both conserved end residues are part of each CDR3. Fields, in order: J gene, D gene, V gene, clone size, CDR3 protein, CDR3 DNA. The D gene is left open where the match is weak. Clone size is not always given. Where it is, it says once, few, many or a class for expanded clones.

TRBJ2-3 | - | TRBV5-1 | - | CASSLGHHLTDTQYF | TGCGCCAGCAGCCTGGGACACCATCTCACAGATACGCAGTATTTT
TRBJ1-1 | TRBD1 | TRBV24-1 | - | CATSDQPGQLAFF | TGTGCCACCAGTGATCAACCGGGACAGCTCGCTTTCTTT
TRBJ2-7 | TRBD1 | TRBV28 | - | CASSLGGRIYEQYF | TGTGCCAGCTCACTAGGGGGCAGGATCTACGAGCAGTACTTC
TRBJ1-5 | - | TRBV5-8 | - | CASSLKTGYEQPQHF | TGTGCCAGCAGCTTGAAAACAGGGTATGAACAGCCCCAGCATTTT
TRBJ1-2 | - | TRBV11-2 | - | CASRLDRSNGYTF | TGTGCCAGCAGGCTGGACAGAAGCAATGGCTACACCTTC
TRBJ2-1 | TRBD2 | TRBV19 | - | CASSGTSGIRSYNEQFF | TGTGCCAGTAGTGGGACTAGCGGGATCCGCTCCTACAATGAGCAGTTCTTC
TRBJ2-5 | TRBD1 | TRBV7-7 | - | CASSRQGETQYF | TGTGCTAGCAGCCGACAGGGGGAGACCCAGTACTTC
TRBJ1-1 | - | TRBV7-2 | - | CASSVQWNTEAFF | TGTGCCAGCAGCGTCCAGTGGAACACTGAAGCTTTCTTT
TRBJ2-7 | TRBD1 | TRBV4-1 | - | CASSPDRGRYEQYF | TGCGCCAGCAGCCCGGACAGGGGGCGCTACGAGCAGTACTTC
TRBJ1-5 | - | TRBV18 | few | CASSPLSPDEDQPQHF | TGTGCCAGCTCACCACTGTCGCCAGACGAGGATCAGCCCCAGCATTTT
TRBJ2-1 | - | TRBV7-7 | - | CASSSTRSSYNEQFF | TGTGCCAGCAGTTCGACTAGGAGCTCCTACAATGAGCAGTTCTTC
TRBJ2-5 | TRBD2 | TRBV18 | - | CASSTSGGETQYF | TGTGCCAGCTCAACTAGCGGGGGAGAGACCCAGTACTTC
TRBJ1-6 | - | TRBV6-6 | - | CASSYPTTGTGSPLHF | TGTGCCAGCAGTTACCCTACTACAGGGACGGGCTCACCCCTCCACTTT
TRBJ2-4 | TRBD2 | TRBV28 | - | CASSFLTSGTRGKNIQYF | TGTGCCAGCAGTTTTTTAACTAGCGGGACACGGGGCAAAAACATTCAGTACTTC
TRBJ2-1 | TRBD1 | TRBV19 | - | CASCGTGGSYNEQFF | TGTGCCAGTTGCGGGACAGGGGGTTCCTACAATGAGCAGTTCTTC
TRBJ2-2 | TRBD2 | TRBV5-1 | - | CASSSRLAENTGELFF | TGCGCCAGCAGCTCCAGACTAGCGGAGAACACCGGGGAGCTGTTTTTT
TRBJ1-5 | TRBD1 | TRBV2 | - | CASTTGVSYQPQHF | TGTGCCAGCACTACAGGGGTGAGTTATCAGCCCCAGCATTTT
TRBJ2-1 | TRBD2 | TRBV7-6 | - | CASSLVGGLADTYNEQFF | TGTGCCAGCAGCTTAGTAGGGGGACTAGCGGATACCTACAATGAGCAGTTCTTC
TRBJ1-2 | TRBD1 | TRBV18 | - | CASSHGQGENYGYTF | TGTGCCAGCTCCCACGGACAGGGGGAAAACTATGGCTACACCTTC
TRBJ1-1 | TRBD1 | TRBV7-2 | - | CASSETGGSNTEAFF | TGTGCCAGCAGCGAAACAGGGGGTTCGAACACTGAAGCTTTCTTT
TRBJ2-7 | - | TRBV6-5 | - | CASSYAQFGEQYF | TGTGCCAGCAGTTACGCACAGTTTGGCGAGCAGTACTTC
TRBJ1-2 | - | TRBV10-3 | - | CAISPFNAGHGYTF | TGTGCCATCAGCCCATTCAATGCGGGACATGGCTACACCTTC
TRBJ1-1 | - | TRBV19 | - | CASSITGPAEAFF | TGTGCCAGTAGTATAACGGGTCCAGCTGAAGCTTTCTTT
TRBJ1-2 | TRBD1 | TRBV6-5 | - | CASSIGQGNRGYTF | TGTGCCAGCAGCATCGGACAGGGAAATCGTGGCTACACCTTC
TRBJ2-7 | - | TRBV12-3/TRBV12-4 | - | CASSLSLVEQYF | TGTGCCAGCAGTTTGAGCTTGGTCGAGCAGTACTTC
TRBJ1-1 | - | TRBV19 | - | CASSIAGHRGKDTEAFF | TGTGCCAGTAGTATAGCCGGGCACCGGGGAAAGGACACTGAAGCTTTCTTT
TRBJ1-1 | - | TRBV6-4 | once | CASSQETGTEAFF | TGTGCCAGCAGTCAAGAGACGGGGACTGAAGCTTTCTTT
TRBJ1-1 | - | TRBV11-3 | - | CASSLDPRGNTEAFF | TGTGCCAGCAGCTTAGACCCTAGGGGGAACACTGAAGCTTTCTTT
TRBJ2-7 | - | TRBV11-2 | - | CASSLAKGQFYEQYF | TGTGCCAGCAGCTTAGCCAAGGGGCAGTTCTACGAGCAGTACTTC
TRBJ1-6 | - | TRBV2 | once | CASSGVQANSPLHF | TGTGCCAGCAGTGGGGTGCAGGCGAATTCACCCCTCCACTTT
TRBJ1-1 | TRBD1 | TRBV28 | - | CASRGQGKPEAFF | TGTGCCAGCAGGGGACAGGGGAAGCCTGAAGCTTTCTTT
TRBJ1-5 | - | TRBV18 | - | CASSPGEGGQPQHF | TGTGCCAGCTCACCCGGAGAGGGTGGTCAGCCCCAGCATTTT
TRBJ2-2 | - | TRBV7-9 | few | CASSSNRETQVYTGELFF | TGTGCCAGCAGCTCCAACAGGGAAACCCAGGTTTACACCGGGGAGCTGTTTTTT
TRBJ1-1 | - | TRBV3-1/TRBV3-2 | - | CASSQEGQGLAFF | TGTGCCAGCAGCCAAGAAGGGCAGGGGTTGGCTTTCTTT
TRBJ1-1 | - | TRBV19 | - | CASSIRGMNTEAFF | TGTGCCAGTAGTATAAGGGGGATGAACACTGAAGCTTTCTTT
TRBJ1-3 | - | TRBV12-3/TRBV12-4 | few | CASSLRPGNTIYF | TGTGCCAGCAGTTTGCGGCCGGGAAACACCATATATTTT
TRBJ1-1 | TRBD1 | TRBV7-3 | - | CASSPVAGQGLRHTEAFF | TGTGCCAGCAGCCCGGTGGCGGGACAGGGGCTACGACACACTGAAGCTTTCTTT
TRBJ2-5 | - | TRBV5-8 | - | CASSVGDSQETQYF | TGTGCCAGCAGTGTAGGGGACTCCCAAGAGACCCAGTACTTC
TRBJ2-2 | TRBD1 | TRBV7-2 | - | CASSYRGGIAGELFF | TGTGCCAGTAGCTACAGGGGCGGAATAGCCGGGGAGCTGTTTTTT
TRBJ1-1 | - | TRBV5-1 | few | CASSLLGGSDTEAFF | TGCGCCAGCAGCCTTTTGGGGGGTTCGGACACTGAAGCTTTCTTT
TRBJ2-2 | TRBD2 | TRBV7-9 | - | CASSTSANTGELFF | TGTGCCAGCAGCACTAGCGCGAACACCGGGGAGCTGTTTTTT
TRBJ2-7 | TRBD1 | TRBV27 | - | CASSSGTGGREQYF | TGTGCCAGCAGTTCCGGGACAGGGGGCCGCGAGCAGTACTTC
TRBJ2-4 | TRBD1 | TRBV7-9 | - | CASSRDREGPKNIQYF | TGTGCCAGCAGCAGGGACAGGGAAGGGCCCAAAAACATTCAGTACTTC
TRBJ2-7 | TRBD2 | TRBV6-5 | - | CASRREREAYEQYF | TGTGCCAGCAGACGGGAGCGGGAGGCCTACGAGCAGTACTTC
TRBJ1-5 | TRBD1 | TRBV9 | once | CASSVGQGAGQPQHF | TGTGCCAGCAGCGTAGGACAGGGGGCGGGACAGCCCCAGCATTTT
TRBJ2-4 | - | TRBV9 | - | CASSVVPGAKNIQYF | TGTGCCAGCAGCGTAGTTCCGGGAGCCAAAAACATTCAGTACTTC
TRBJ2-1 | TRBD1 | TRBV5-1 | - | CASSSSGGDYNEQFF | TGCGCCAGCAGCTCCTCAGGGGGAGATTACAATGAGCAGTTCTTC
TRBJ2-1 | TRBD2 | TRBV23-1 | - | CAIRTSGYNEQFF | TGCGCCATAAGGACTAGCGGTTACAATGAGCAGTTCTTC
TRBJ2-2 | TRBD1 | TRBV27 | few | CASSLTGTEGAGELFF | TGTGCCAGCAGTTTAACCGGGACAGAGGGGGCCGGGGAGCTGTTTTTT
TRBJ2-1 | TRBD1 | TRBV5-1 | - | CASHLGQDPSYNEQFF | TGCGCCAGCCATTTAGGACAGGACCCTTCCTACAATGAGCAGTTCTTC
TRBJ2-7 | TRBD2 | TRBV28 | - | CASSPLAYEQYF | TGTGCCAGCAGCCCACTAGCGTACGAGCAGTACTTC
TRBJ1-1 | - | TRBV5-6 | - | CASTLIRDTLF | TGTGCCAGCACCTTAATACGGGACACTCTTTTT
TRBJ2-1 | - | TRBV29-1 | - | CSVDNLDSYNEQFF | TGCAGCGTCGATAATTTAGACTCCTACAATGAGCAGTTCTTC
TRBJ1-4 | TRBD1 | TRBV7-9 | few | CASSLSDRASEKLFF | TGTGCCAGCAGCTTAAGTGACAGGGCGAGTGAAAAACTGTTTTTT
TRBJ2-3 | - | TRBV15 | few | CATQVGRGLTDTQYF | TGTGCCACCCAAGTCGGGAGGGGGCTTACAGATACGCAGTATTTT
TRBJ2-1 | TRBD2 | TRBV7-3 | - | CASSRDSREFNEQFF | TGTGCCAGCAGCCGCGATTCGCGGGAGTTCAATGAGCAGTTCTTC
TRBJ2-2 | TRBD2 | TRBV5-1 | - | CASRPLAGVGGANGELFF | TGCGCCAGCAGACCCCTAGCGGGAGTTGGTGGGGCGAACGGGGAGCTGTTTTTT
TRBJ2-7 | - | TRBV30 | - | CAWSTGIASSYEQYF | TGTGCCTGGAGTACCGGGATCGCCAGCTCCTACGAGCAGTACTTC